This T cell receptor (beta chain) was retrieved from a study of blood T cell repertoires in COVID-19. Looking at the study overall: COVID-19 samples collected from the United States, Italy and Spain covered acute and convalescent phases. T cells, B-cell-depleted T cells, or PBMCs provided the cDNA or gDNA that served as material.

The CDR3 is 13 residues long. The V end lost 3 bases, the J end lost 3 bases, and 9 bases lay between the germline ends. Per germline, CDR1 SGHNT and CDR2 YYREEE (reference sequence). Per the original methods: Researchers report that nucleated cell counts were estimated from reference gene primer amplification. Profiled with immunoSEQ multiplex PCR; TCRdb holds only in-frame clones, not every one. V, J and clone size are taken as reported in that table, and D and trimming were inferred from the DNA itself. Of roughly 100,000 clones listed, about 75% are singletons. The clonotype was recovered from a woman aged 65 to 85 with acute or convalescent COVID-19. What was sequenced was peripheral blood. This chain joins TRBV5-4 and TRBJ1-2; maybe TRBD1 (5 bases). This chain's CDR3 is CASSSGHYYGYTF. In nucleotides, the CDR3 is TGTGCCAGCAGCTCCGGACACTACTATGGCTACACCTTC.